The clone carrying this T cell receptor beta chain was detected once. These data are taken from a study of T cell changes during pregnancy in multiple sclerosis. The repertoire was sequenced with immunoSEQ multiplex PCR; TCRdb's copy has only in-frame clones and lacks some. The repertoire holds 40,000 to 50,000 clones, with 90% to 95% as singletons. From germline, CDR1 is ENHRY and CDR2 SYGVKD. V gave up 0 bases and J gave up 1 base, with 9 bases separating them. There are 15 residues in the CDR3. V usage is TRBV10-3 and J usage is TRBJ2-5; D is unresolved. This specimen was CD8+ T cells from peripheral blood mononuclear cells, taken in the first trimester of pregnancy. This TCR came from a female donor with multiple sclerosis, enrolled in a pregnancy study. CDR3 in amino acids: CAISESSGTQETQYF. Written as DNA, the CDR3 is TGTGCCATCAGTGAGTCGTCAGGCACCCAAGAGACCCAGTACTTC.